The sequence of this TCR beta chain was determined in a study of CXCR3-negative and CXCR3-positive naive CD8 T cells. Overall study results and limits: TRB CDR3 hydrophobicity was greater in CXCR3-positive naive cells than in CXCR3-negative naive cells. Diversity was high in both naive subsets and much lower in memory cells.

Germline V gene data show CDR1 as SGHNT and CDR2 as YENEEA. The CDR3 sequence is 14 residues long. Its frequency marks this clonotype as medium-sized (0.01 to 0.1%). Its antigen remains unidentified. UMI labels and 5' RACE were used to prepare the TRB cDNA libraries. TCRdb derives one entry per CDR3 protein from the 5' RACE reads, leaving out DNA. This sample's table has some 7,400 distinct CDR3 sequences. Naive CD8+ T lymphocytes were specified as CD45RO-CCR7+CD27+CD95-. The chain combines TRBV11-3 with TRBJ2-1; TCRdb returns TRBD1, unconfirmable since there is no DNA. This TCR was sampled from a human donor in good health. Some clones in this sample may be carry-over from other donors' samples. Sequenced material: naive CXCR3- CD8+ T cells from blood. The subset is: CD45RO-CCR7+CD27+CD95- naive CD8+ T cells lacking CXCR3 (TNR3-). CDR3: CASSAPSAANEQFF. Full variable domain (remainder filled in from reference TRBV11-3 and TRBJ2-1): EAGVVQSPRYKIIEKKQPVAFWCNPISGHNTLYWYLQNLGQGPELLIRYENEEAVDDSQLPKDRFSAERLKGVDSTLKIQPAELGDSAVYLCASSAPSAANEQFFGPGTRLTVL.